This note documents a single TCR beta chain sequence. The antigen remains unidentified. This entry belongs to a study of T cell responses to AZD1222 COVID-19 vaccine. Study overall: Whether given at about 4 or about 12 weeks, second doses were pooled.

Study-level findings and limits: Clonal diversity may have been underestimated, and the donors were mostly white British, with more females than males. Recipients of two AZD1222 doses showed rising Spike-specific TCR breadth and depth. Variant regions that are unmutated are reportedly the target of nearly half of spike-specific TCRs.

Produced via immunoSEQ multiplex PCR; TCRdb's table is partial and in-frame only. The sample gives more than 90,000 clones, less than 90% of which show up once; 16% is in the top ten. In germline, CDR1 is SGHNT, CDR2 YYREEE (reference sequence). Trimming removed 4 bases from V and 3 bases from J, with 14 bases in between. CDR3 length equals 14 residues. The sequencing here drew on peripheral blood, taken on day 0 of AZD1222 vaccination. The rearrangement links TRBV5-4 to TRBJ2-7; unclear D gene. This receptor was identified in an adult in good health. CDR3 coding DNA: TGTGCCAGCAGCCCCGGCCAAGACCTCTACGAGCAGTACTTC. Protein sequence: CASSPGQDLYEQYF. Full variable domain (rest looked up from reference TRBV5-4 and TRBJ2-7): ETGVTQSPTHLIKTRGQQVTLRCSSQSGHNTVSWYQQALGQGPQFIFQYYREEENGRGNFPPRFSGLQFPNYSSELNVNALELDDSALYLCASSPGQDLYEQYFGPGTRLTVT.